This T cell receptor beta chain originates from a study of blood T cell repertoires in COVID-19. Background on the study: Whether acute or convalescent, the COVID-19 samples came from the United States, Italy and Spain. Sample material is recorded as cDNA or gDNA derived from T cells, B-cell-depleted T cells, or PBMCs.

The CDR3 extends over 17 amino acids. V shed 3 bases and J 12 bases; nucleotides not matched to a gene: 17. The germline V gene encodes CDR1 MNHEY and CDR2 SVGEGT. Study processing details: Nucleated cell counts were estimated from reference gene primer amplification. Repertoires were generated with immunoSEQ multiplex PCR, while TCRdb's copy carries only in-frame clones and drops some. V, J and clone size were drawn from that table, and D and trimming were deduced from the DNA. The sample has over 200,000 clones, more than 85% seen once. This chain connects TRBV6-2 or TRBV6-3 to TRBJ2-1, with TRBD2 matching over 10 bases. Sequenced: peripheral blood. The TCR sequence derives from a man in his forties or fifties with acute or convalescent COVID-19. CDR3 residues: CASSYRTSGPLQRAQFF. The CDR3 DNA is TGTGCCAGCAGTTATAGGACTAGCGGACCCCTACAGCGGGCGCAGTTCTTC.